This TCR beta chain was retrieved from a study of preoperative IRX-2 immunotherapy in early breast cancer. Treatment in this sample: preoperative locoregional IRX-2 cytokine immunotherapy. Samples came from a phase Ib trial of preoperative locoregional IRX-2 cytokine immunotherapy. The repertoire was sequenced with immunoSEQ multiplex PCR; TCRdb's copy has only in-frame clones and lacks some. The data contain some 19,000 clones, around four fifths of them singletons. Germline V gives CDR1 MGHRA, CDR2 YSYEKL. The CDR3 totals 17 residues. V was cut by 0 bases and J by 2 bases, with 14 bases left in between.

The gene calls are TRBV4-1 and TRBJ1-3; a weak D match, TRBD1 (6 bases). The source was lymph node tissue, collected after IRX-2 immunotherapy. The sequence was obtained from a human donor with breast cancer. The CDR3 bases are TGCGCCAGCAGCCAAGATGAACAGGGCTCCACTGGAAACACCATATATTTT. Translation gives CASSQDEQGSTGNTIYF.